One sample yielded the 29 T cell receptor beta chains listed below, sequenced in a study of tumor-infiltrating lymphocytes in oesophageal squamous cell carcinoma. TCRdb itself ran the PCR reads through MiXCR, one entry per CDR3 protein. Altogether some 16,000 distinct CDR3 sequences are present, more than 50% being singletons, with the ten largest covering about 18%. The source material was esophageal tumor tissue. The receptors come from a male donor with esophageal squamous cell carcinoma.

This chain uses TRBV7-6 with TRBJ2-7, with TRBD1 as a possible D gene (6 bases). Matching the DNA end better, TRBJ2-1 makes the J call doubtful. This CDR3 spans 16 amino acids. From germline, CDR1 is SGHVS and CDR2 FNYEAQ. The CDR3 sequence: CASSLAWPGAGDEQFF. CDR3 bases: TGTGCCAGCAGCTTAGCGTGGCCAGGGGCGGGTGATGAGCAGTTCTTC.

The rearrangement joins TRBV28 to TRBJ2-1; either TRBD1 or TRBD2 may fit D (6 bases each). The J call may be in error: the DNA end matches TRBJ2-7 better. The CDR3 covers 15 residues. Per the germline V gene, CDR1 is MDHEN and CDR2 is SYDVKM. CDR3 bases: TGTGCCAGCAGTTTATCCCCGGGGGCCTTTTCCGAGCAGTACTTC. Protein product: CASSLSPGAFSEQYF.

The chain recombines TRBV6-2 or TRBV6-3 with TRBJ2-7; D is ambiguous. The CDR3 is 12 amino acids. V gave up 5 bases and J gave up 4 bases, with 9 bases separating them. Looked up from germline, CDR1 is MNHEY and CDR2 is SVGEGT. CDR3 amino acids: CASSIRPYEQYF. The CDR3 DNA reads TGTGCCAGCAGTATACGGCCTTACGAGCAGTACTTC.

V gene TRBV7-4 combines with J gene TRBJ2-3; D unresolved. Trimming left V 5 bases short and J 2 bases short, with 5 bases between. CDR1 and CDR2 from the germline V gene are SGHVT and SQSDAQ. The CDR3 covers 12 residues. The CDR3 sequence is CASSMFTDTQYF. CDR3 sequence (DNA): TGTGCCAGCAGCATGTTCACAGATACGCAGTATTTT.

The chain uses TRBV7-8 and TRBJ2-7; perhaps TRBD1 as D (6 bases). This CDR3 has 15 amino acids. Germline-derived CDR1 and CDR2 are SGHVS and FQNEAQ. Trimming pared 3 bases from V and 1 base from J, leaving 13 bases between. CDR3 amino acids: CASSFKQGPSYEQYF. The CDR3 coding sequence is TGTGCCAGCAGCTTTAAACAGGGCCCATCCTACGAGCAGTACTTC.

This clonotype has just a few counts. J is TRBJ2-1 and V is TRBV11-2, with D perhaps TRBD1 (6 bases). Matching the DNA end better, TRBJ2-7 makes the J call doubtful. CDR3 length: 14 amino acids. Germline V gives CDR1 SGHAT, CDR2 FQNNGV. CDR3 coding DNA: TGTGCCAGCAGCTTAGATCAGGCAGGGGACGAGCAGTACTTC. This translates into CASSLDQAGDEQYF.

CDR3 sequence (DNA): TGTGCCAGCAGCCAATCGCCGGGAAGTGGCACAGATACGCAGTATTTT. Translation gives CASSQSPGSGTDTQYF. The chain employs TRBV7-2 and TRBJ2-3, with D possibly being TRBD2 (5 bases). Trimming cost V 5 bases and J 1 base, with 16 bases left between them. CDR1 is SGHTA, CDR2 FQGNSA, per germline. The CDR3 contains 16 residues.

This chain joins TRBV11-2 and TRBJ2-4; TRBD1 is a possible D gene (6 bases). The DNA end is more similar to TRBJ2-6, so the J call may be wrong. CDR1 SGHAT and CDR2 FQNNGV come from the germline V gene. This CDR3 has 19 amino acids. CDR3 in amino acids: CASSLSTGTPLSGANVLTF. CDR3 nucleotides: TGTGCCAGCAGCTTATCAACGGGGACACCTCTCTCTGGGGCCAACGTCCTGACTTTC.

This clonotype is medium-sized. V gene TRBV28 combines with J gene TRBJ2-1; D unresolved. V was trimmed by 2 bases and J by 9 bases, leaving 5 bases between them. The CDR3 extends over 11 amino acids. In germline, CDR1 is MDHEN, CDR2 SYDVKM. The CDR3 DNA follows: TGTGCCAGCAGTTTAGGGTCTGAGCAGTTCTTC. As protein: CASSLGSEQFF.

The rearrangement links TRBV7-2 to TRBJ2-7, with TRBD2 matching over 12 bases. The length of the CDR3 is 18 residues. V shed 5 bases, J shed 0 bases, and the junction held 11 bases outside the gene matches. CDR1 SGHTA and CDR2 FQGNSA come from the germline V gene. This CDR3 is CASSLRFPTSGSSYEQYF. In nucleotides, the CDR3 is TGTGCCAGCAGCCTTAGGTTTCCGACTAGCGGGAGCTCCTACGAGCAGTACTTC.

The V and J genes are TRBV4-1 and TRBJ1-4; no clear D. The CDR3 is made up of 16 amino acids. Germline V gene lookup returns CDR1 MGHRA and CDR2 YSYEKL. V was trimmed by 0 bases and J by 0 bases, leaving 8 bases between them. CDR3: CASSQDAGATNEKLFF. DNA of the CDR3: TGCGCCAGCAGCCAAGATGCCGGGGCAACTAATGAAAAACTGTTTTTT.

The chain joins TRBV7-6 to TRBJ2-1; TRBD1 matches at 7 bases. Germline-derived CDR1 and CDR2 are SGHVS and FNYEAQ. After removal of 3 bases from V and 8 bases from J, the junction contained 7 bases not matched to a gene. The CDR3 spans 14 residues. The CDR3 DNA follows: TGTGCCAGCAGCTTTGAGGGACAGTCTGATGAGCAGTTCTTC. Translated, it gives CASSFEGQSDEQFF.

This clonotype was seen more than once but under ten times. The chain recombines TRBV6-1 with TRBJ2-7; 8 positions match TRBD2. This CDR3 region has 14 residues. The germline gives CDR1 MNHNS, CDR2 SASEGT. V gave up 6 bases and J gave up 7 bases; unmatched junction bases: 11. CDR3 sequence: CASRPLREVYEQYF. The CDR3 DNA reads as TGTGCCAGCAGACCCCTGCGGGAGGTGTATGAGCAGTACTTC.

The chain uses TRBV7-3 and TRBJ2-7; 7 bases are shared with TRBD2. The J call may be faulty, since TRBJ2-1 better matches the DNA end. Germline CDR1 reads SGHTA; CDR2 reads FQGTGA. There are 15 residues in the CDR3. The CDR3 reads CASSLTSPSGNEQFF. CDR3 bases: TGTGCCAGCAGCTTAACCTCCCCTAGCGGCAATGAGCAGTTCTTC.

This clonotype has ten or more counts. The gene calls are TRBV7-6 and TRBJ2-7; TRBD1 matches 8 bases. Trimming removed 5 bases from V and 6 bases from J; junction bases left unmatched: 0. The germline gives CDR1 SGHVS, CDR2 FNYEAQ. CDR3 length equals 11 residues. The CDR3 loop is CASSTGGEQYF. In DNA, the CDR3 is TGTGCCAGCAGCACAGGGGGCGAGCAGTACTTC.

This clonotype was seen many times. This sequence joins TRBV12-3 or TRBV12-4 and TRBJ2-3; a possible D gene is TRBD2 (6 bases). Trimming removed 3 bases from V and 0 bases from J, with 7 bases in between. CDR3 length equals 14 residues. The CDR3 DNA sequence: TGTGCCAGCAGTTTCGGGGGAAGCACAGATACGCAGTATTTT. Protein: CASSFGGSTDTQYF.

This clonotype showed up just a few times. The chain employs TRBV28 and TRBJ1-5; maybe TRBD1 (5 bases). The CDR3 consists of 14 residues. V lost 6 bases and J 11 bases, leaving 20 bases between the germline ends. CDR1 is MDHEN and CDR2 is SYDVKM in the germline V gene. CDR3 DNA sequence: TGTGCCAGCAGCCTCGGGACGGGGAGAGGGACCCAGCATTTT. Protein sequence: CASSLGTGRGTQHF.

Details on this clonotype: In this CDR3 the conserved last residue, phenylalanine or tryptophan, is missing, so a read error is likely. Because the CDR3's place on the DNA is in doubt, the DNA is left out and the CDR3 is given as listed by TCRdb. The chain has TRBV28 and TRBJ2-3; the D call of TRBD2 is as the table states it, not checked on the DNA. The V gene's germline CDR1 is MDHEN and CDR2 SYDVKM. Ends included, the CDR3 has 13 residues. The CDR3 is CASSTRGREFFGP.

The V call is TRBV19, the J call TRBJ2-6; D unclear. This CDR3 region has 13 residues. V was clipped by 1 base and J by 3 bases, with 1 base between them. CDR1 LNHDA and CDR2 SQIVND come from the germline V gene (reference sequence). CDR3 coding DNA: TGTGCCAGTAGTATAGGTGGGGCCAACGTCCTGACTTTC. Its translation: CASSIGGANVLTF. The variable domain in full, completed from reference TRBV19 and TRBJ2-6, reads DGGITQSPKYLFRKEGQNVTLSCEQNLNHDAMYWYRQDPGQGLRLIYYSQIVNDFQKGDIAEGYSVSREKKESFPLTVTSAQKNPTAFYLCASSIGGANVLTFGAGSRLTVL.

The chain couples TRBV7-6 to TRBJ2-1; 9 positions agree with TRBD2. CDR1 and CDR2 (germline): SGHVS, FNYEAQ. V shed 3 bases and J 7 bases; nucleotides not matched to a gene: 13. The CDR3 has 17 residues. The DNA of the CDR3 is TGTGCCAGCAGCTTGGGATTCTGGCGGGGGGGCTCAAATGAGCAGTTCTTC. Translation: CASSLGFWRGGSNEQFF. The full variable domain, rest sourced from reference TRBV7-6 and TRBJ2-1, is GAGVSQSPRYKVTKRGQDVALRCDPISGHVSLYWYRQALGQGPEFLTYFNYEAQQDKSGLPNDRFSAERPEGSISTLTIQRTEQRDSAMYRCASSLGFWRGGSNEQFFGPGTRLTVL.

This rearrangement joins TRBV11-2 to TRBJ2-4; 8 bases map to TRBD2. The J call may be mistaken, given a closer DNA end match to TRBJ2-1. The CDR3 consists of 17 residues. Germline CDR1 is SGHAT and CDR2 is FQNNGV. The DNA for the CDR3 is TGTGCCAGCAACATGGACTCATGGTTAGCGGGATCCGTTGAGCAGTTCTTC. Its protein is CASNMDSWLAGSVEQFF.

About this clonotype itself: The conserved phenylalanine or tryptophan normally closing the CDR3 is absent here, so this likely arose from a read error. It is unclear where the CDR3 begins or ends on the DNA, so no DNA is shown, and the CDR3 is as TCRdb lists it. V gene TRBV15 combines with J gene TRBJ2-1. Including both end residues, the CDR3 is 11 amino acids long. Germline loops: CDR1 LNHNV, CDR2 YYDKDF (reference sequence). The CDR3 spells CASPLYRPSTS.

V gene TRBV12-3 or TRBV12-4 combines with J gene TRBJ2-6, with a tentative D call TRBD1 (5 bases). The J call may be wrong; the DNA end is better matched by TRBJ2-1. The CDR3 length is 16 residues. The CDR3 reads CASSLRLRTPRNEQFF. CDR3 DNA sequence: TGTGCCAGCAGTCTAAGGCTACGGACACCTAGGAATGAGCAGTTCTTC.

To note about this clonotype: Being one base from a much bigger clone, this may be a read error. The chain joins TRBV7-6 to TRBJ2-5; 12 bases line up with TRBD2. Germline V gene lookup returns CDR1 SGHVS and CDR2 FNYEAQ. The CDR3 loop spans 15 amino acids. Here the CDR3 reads CASSPTSGGYNEQYF. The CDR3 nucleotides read TGTGCTAGCAGCCCGACTAGCGGGGGTTACAATGAGCAGTACTTC.

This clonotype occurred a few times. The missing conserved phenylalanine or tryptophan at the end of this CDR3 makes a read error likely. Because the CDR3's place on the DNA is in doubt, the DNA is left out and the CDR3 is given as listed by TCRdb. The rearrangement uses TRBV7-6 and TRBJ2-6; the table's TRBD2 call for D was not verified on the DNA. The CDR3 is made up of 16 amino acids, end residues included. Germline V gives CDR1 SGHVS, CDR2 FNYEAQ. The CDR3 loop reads CASSANSYNSPLHFGA.

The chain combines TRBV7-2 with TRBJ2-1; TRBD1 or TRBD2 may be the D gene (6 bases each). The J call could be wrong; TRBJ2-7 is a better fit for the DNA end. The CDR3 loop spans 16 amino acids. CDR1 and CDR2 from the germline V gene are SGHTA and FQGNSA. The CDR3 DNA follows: TGTGCCAGCAGCTTAGCTGGGTCGGGGGCTACCTACGAGCAGTACTTC. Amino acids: CASSLAGSGATYEQYF.

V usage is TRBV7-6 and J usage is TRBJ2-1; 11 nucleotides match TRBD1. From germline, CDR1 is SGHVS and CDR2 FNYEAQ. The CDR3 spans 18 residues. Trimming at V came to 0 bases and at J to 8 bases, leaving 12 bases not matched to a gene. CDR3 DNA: TGTGCCAGCAGCTTAGCGGGTTACGGGACAGGGGGTGGTGATGAGCAGTTCTTC. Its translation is CASSLAGYGTGGGDEQFF. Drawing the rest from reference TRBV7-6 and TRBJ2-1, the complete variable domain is GAGVSQSPRYKVTKRGQDVALRCDPISGHVSLYWYRQALGQGPEFLTYFNYEAQQDKSGLPNDRFSAERPEGSISTLTIQRTEQRDSAMYRCASSLAGYGTGGGDEQFFGPGTRLTVL.

CDR3 nucleotides: TGTGCCAGCAGTTACTTGGGGACAGGAACTAATGAGCAGTACTTC. This sequence encodes CASSYLGTGTNEQYF. V gene TRBV6-5 combines with J gene TRBJ2-7, with 8 bases lining up with TRBD1. V trimming: 1 base; J trimming: 7 bases; junction bases outside the gene matches: 9. In germline, CDR1 is MNHEY, CDR2 SVGAGI. The CDR3 extends over 15 amino acids.

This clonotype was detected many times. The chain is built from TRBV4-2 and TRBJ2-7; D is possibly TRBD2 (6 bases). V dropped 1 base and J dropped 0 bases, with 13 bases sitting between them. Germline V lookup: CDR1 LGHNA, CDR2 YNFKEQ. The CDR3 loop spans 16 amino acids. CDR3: CASSQAAGSLSYEQYF. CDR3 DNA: TGTGCCAGCAGCCAAGCGGCCGGGAGCCTCTCCTACGAGCAGTACTTC.